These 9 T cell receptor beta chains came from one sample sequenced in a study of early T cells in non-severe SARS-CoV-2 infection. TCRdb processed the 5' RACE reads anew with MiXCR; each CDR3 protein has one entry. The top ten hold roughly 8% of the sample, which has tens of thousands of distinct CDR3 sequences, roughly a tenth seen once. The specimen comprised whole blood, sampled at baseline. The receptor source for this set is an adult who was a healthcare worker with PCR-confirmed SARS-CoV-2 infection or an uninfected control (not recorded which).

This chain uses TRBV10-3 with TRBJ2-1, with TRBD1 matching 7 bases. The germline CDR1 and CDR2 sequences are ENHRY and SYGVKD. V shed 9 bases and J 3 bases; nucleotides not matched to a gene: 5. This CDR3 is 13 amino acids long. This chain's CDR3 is CAIRTGGYNEQFF. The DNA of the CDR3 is TGTGCCATTCGGACAGGAGGCTACAATGAGCAGTTCTTC.

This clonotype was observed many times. This chain's CDR3 is CASSPDPGRARNEQFF. CDR3 coding DNA: TGTGCCAGCTCCCCAGATCCCGGGAGGGCACGGAATGAGCAGTTCTTC. The V and J genes are TRBV18 and TRBJ2-1, with 8 bases lining up with TRBD2. The germline V gene has CDR1 KGHSH and CDR2 LQKENI. V gave up 6 bases and J gave up 7 bases; unmatched junction bases: 14. CDR3 length: 16 amino acids.

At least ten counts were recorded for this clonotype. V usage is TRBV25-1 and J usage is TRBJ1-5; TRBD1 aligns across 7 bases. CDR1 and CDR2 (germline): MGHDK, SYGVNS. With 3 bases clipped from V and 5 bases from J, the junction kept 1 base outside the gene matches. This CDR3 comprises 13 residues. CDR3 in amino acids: CASSDTGDQPQHF. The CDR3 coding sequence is TGTGCCAGCAGTGACACAGGGGATCAGCCCCAGCATTTT.

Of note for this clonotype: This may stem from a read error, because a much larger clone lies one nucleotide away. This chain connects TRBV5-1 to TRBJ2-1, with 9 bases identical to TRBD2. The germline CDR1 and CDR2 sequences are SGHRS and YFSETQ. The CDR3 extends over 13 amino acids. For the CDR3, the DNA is TGCGTCAGCAGGGAAGCGGGAGGAGATGAGCAGTTCTTC. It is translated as CVSREAGGDEQFF.

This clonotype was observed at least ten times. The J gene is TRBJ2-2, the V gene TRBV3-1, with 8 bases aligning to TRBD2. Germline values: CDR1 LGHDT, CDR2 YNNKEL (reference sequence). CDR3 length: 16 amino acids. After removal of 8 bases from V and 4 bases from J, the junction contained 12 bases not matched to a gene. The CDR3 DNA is TGTGCCAGCCGCGGAGCGGGAGCAGGGCGCACCGGGGAGCTGTTTTTT. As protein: CASRGAGAGRTGELFF. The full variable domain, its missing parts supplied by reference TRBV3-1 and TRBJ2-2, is DTAVSQTPKYLVTQMGNDKSIKCEQNLGHDTMYWYKQDSKKFLKIMFSYNNKELIINETVPNRFSPKSPDKAHLNLHINSLELGDSAVYFCASRGAGAGRTGELFFGEGSRLTVL.

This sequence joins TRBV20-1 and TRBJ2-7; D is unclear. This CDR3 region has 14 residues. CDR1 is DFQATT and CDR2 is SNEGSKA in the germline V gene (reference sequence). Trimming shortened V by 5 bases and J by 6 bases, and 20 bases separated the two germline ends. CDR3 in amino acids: CSARPGPLLAEQYF. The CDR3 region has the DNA TGCAGTGCTCGGCCGGGTCCCCTTCTGGCCGAGCAGTACTTC.

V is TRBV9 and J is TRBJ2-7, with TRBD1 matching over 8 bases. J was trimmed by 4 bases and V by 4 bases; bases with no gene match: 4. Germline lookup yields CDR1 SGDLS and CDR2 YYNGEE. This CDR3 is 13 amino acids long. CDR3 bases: TGTGCCAGCAGCAAACAGGGGGGTTACGAGCAGTACTTC. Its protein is CASSKQGGYEQYF.

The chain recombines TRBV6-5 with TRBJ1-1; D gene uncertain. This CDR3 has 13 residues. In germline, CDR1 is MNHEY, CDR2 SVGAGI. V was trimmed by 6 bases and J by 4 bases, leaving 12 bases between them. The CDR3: CASRLDRGTEAFF. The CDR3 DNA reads TGTGCCAGCAGATTAGACCGGGGCACTGAAGCTTTCTTT.

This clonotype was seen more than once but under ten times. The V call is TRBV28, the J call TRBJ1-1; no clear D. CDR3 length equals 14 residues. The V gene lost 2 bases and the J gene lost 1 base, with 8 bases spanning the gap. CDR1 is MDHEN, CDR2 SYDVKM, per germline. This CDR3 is CASSLPGGNTEAFF. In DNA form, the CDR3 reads TGTGCCAGCAGTTTACCGGGCGGGAACACTGAAGCTTTCTTT. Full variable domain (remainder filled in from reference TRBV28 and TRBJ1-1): DVKVTQSSRYLVKRTGEKVFLECVQDMDHENMFWYRQDPGLGLRLIYFSYDVKMKEKGDIPEGYSVSREKKERFSLILESASTNQTSMYLCASSLPGGNTEAFFGQGTRLTVV.